The clone carrying this T cell receptor (beta chain) was found many times. Its antigen is currently unknown. Between the trimmed V and J ends, which lost 1 base and 5 bases, there was a span of 11 bases. Germline values: CDR1 SEHNR, CDR2 FQNEAQ (reference sequence). The CDR3 totals 14 residues. Amplification of TCR beta CDR3 regions was performed using RNA transcripts as template. TCR CDR3 underwent first-round RT-PCR with the HTBI primer set. MiXCR, run by TCRdb on the multiplex PCR reads, gives a single entry per CDR3 protein. In the table there are about 380,000 distinct CDR3 sequences, roughly 20% of which are singletons. The data are from a study of T cells in Graves' hyperthyroidism and ophthalmopathy. Whole-study results and caveats: Most thyroid clonotypes that were expanded above 0.001 also turned up in blood.

Clinical symptoms, serum thyroxine, TRAb, thyroid ultrasound and orbital computed tomography informed diagnoses. This sequence was found in a man aged 18-30 years with Graves' ophthalmopathy. Sequenced sample: blood. The chain combines TRBV7-9 with TRBJ1-1; unclear D gene. The CDR3 loop reads CASSLVPTRTEAFF. CDR3 DNA sequence: TGTGCCAGCAGCTTAGTTCCGACGAGGACTGAAGCTTTCTTT. The full variable domain, rest sourced from reference TRBV7-9 and TRBJ1-1, is DTGVSQNPRHKITKRGQNVTFRCDPISEHNRLYWYRQTLGQGPEFLTYFQNEAQLEKSRLLSDRFSAERPKGSFSTLEIQRTEQGDSAMYLCASSLVPTRTEAFFGQGTRLTVV.